Listed below are T cell receptor beta chains from one sample, sequenced in a study of cytomegalovirus exposure and HLA in healthy donors. TCRdb keeps only in-frame clones here, not all; method: immunoSEQ multiplex PCR. Altogether 110,000 to 150,000 clones are present, 78% being singletons, with the ten largest covering approximately 2.8%. Sequenced sample: PBMCs. The source of these receptors is a male donor in good health and CMV-seronegative. Each CDR3 is given with its conserved first and last residue. D genes are given only for firm matches. Only some rows state a clone size, as once, few, many or a class for expanded clones.

j_call,clone_size,v_call,d_call,cdr3_aa,cdr3_nt
TRBJ1-1,.,TRBV6-5,.,CASRPNPTVNTEAFF,TGTGCCAGCAGACCCAATCCGACAGTCAACACTGAAGCTTTCTTT
TRBJ1-2,.,TRBV9,TRBD1,CASSEIQGGGYTF,TGTGCCAGCAGCGAGATACAGGGGGGGGGCTACACCTTC
TRBJ1-1,.,TRBV7-6,.,CASSLFAGSNTEAFF,TGTGCCAGCAGCTTATTCGCAGGGTCGAACACTGAAGCTTTCTTT
TRBJ1-1,.,TRBV7-8,.,CASSLRGNTEAFF,TGTGCCAGCAGCTTAAGAGGGAACACTGAAGCTTTCTTT
TRBJ2-6,.,TRBV10-3,TRBD1,CASSAGTGLPSGANVLTF,TGTGCCTCCTCCGCCGGGACAGGCCTTCCTTCTGGGGCCAACGTCCTGACTTTC
TRBJ2-5,.,TRBV5-1,TRBD2,CASSLAPGRGGETQYF,TGCGCCAGCAGCTTGGCCCCGGGAAGGGGAGGGGAGACCCAGTACTTC
TRBJ1-3,once,TRBV7-2,TRBD1,CASSPKTGTGASSGNTIYF,TGTGCCAGCAGCCCAAAGACCGGGACAGGGGCTAGCTCTGGAAACACCATATATTTT
TRBJ2-1,.,TRBV9,.,CASSVLVSSYNEQFF,TGTGCCAGCAGCGTACTAGTTAGCTCCTACAATGAGCAGTTCTTC
TRBJ1-1,.,TRBV18,TRBD1,CASSPPTGVTEAFF,TGTGCCAGCTCACCGCCAACAGGGGTCACTGAAGCTTTCTTT
TRBJ1-2,.,TRBV7-3,TRBD1,CASSSRTGFNGYTF,TGTGCCAGCAGCTCACGGACAGGGTTTAATGGCTACACCTTC
TRBJ1-1,.,TRBV7-2,.,CASSRYDTNTEAFF,TGTGCCAGCAGCCGTTACGACACGAACACTGAAGCTTTCTTT
TRBJ2-7,.,TRBV7-9,.,CASSLGREGSIRVHEQYF,TGTGCCAGCAGCTTAGGGCGAGAGGGCAGTATCCGTGTTCACGAGCAGTACTTC
TRBJ1-1,.,TRBV5-1,.,CASSSERGEAFF,TGCGCCAGCAGCTCTGAAAGGGGTGAAGCTTTCTTT
TRBJ1-2,.,TRBV27,TRBD1,CASSLRAVVGQLFGGYTF,TGTGCCAGCAGTTTAAGAGCTGTCGTGGGACAGCTTTTTGGTGGCTACACCTTC
TRBJ1-2,.,TRBV30,TRBD1,CAWGTGTEGFGYTF,TGTGCCTGGGGGACCGGGACAGAGGGGTTTGGCTACACCTTC
TRBJ2-1,.,TRBV9,TRBD2,CASSLGTSGRDEQFF,TGTGCCAGCAGCCTCGGGACTAGCGGGAGGGATGAGCAGTTCTTC
TRBJ1-4,.,TRBV2,.,CASSRDIATNEKLFF,TGTGCCAGCAGTAGGGACATTGCAACTAATGAAAAACTGTTTTTT
TRBJ1-1,few,TRBV2,TRBD1,CASRPGTGGLTEAFF,TGTGCCAGCAGACCCGGGACAGGCGGTCTCACTGAAGCTTTCTTT
TRBJ1-1,once,TRBV27,TRBD1,CASSSLDRGGVNTEAFF,TGTGCCAGCAGTTCACTAGACAGGGGAGGAGTAAACACTGAAGCTTTCTTT
TRBJ2-7,.,TRBV13,.,CASSIKPGVEQYF,TGTGCCAGCAGTATCAAACCCGGGGTCGAGCAGTACTTC
TRBJ2-7,.,TRBV7-3,.,CASSLRKTHSYEQYF,TGTGCCAGCAGCCTCAGAAAAACCCACTCCTACGAGCAGTACTTC
TRBJ2-1,.,TRBV5-1,.,CASSLGTAYYNEQFF,TGCGCCAGCAGCTTGGGGACAGCCTACTACAATGAGCAGTTCTTC
TRBJ2-3,.,TRBV30,.,CAWSVVDGTPHTQYF,TGTGCCTGGAGTGTAGTCGACGGGACTCCCCATACGCAGTATTTT
TRBJ2-7,.,TRBV30,.,CARSVGDSDWASEQYF,TGTGCCCGGAGTGTAGGAGATAGCGACTGGGCCTCCGAGCAGTACTTC
TRBJ2-7,.,TRBV5-1,.,CASSFGGIIPYEQYF,TGCGCCAGCAGCTTTGGGGGGATAATTCCCTACGAGCAGTACTTC
TRBJ1-5,.,TRBV18,TRBD1,CASSPPSGGKGNQPQHF,TGTGCCAGCTCACCACCGTCAGGGGGCAAGGGCAATCAGCCCCAGCATTTT
TRBJ2-7,.,TRBV11-2,.,CASSLDLIRDEQYF,TGTGCCAGCAGCTTAGATCTTATCAGGGACGAGCAGTACTTC
TRBJ2-7,once,TRBV15,.,CATSRGGFRGEQYF,TGTGCCACCAGCAGAGGCGGATTCCGGGGCGAGCAGTACTTC
TRBJ1-4,.,TRBV2,TRBD1,CASRRTGGATNEKLFF,TGTGCCAGCAGGAGGACAGGGGGGGCGACTAATGAAAAACTGTTTTTT
TRBJ2-1,.,TRBV9,.,CASSVLGENEQFF,TGTGCCAGCAGCGTACTCGGGGAGAATGAGCAGTTCTTC
TRBJ1-3,.,TRBV18,.,CASSPEQAGNTIYF,TGTGCCAGCTCACCAGAACAGGCGGGGAACACCATATATTTT
TRBJ1-1,.,TRBV7-3,TRBD1,CASSQGGAKVEAFF,TGTGCCAGCAGCCAAGGGGGCGCGAAGGTTGAAGCTTTCTTT
TRBJ1-2,.,TRBV6-5,.,CASSYSFISSYRYTF,TGTGCCAGCAGTTACTCCTTTATCTCGAGCTATCGCTACACCTTC
TRBJ1-4,.,TRBV19,TRBD1,CATRRPMGRDRAAEKLFF,TGTGCCACGAGGAGACCGATGGGAAGAGACAGGGCGGCCGAAAAACTGTTTTTT
TRBJ2-1,.,TRBV5-1,.,CASSPRQGEQFF,TGCGCCAGCAGCCCCAGACAAGGTGAGCAGTTCTTC
TRBJ2-2,.,TRBV7-6,.,CASSASGGIGELFF,TGTGCCAGCAGCGCCTCAGGGGGGATTGGGGAGCTGTTTTTT
TRBJ1-2,.,TRBV5-1,.,CASVPIPTPGNYGYTF,TGCGCCAGCGTGCCCATACCGACCCCGGGGAACTATGGCTACACCTTC
TRBJ2-1,once,TRBV6-5,.,CASSYLGDNEQFF,TGTGCCAGCAGTTACTTGGGAGACAATGAGCAGTTCTTC
TRBJ2-7,.,TRBV4-3,.,CASSQDIASAPIEQYF,TGCGCCAGCAGCCAAGATATAGCGTCCGCTCCGATCGAGCAGTACTTC
TRBJ2-2,.,TRBV5-6,.,CASSFSGELFF,TGTGCCAGCAGCTTCTCCGGGGAGCTGTTTTTT
TRBJ2-4,once,TRBV9,TRBD2,CASSVGGGGTIQYF,TGTGCCAGCAGCGTAGGCGGGGGGGGAACCATTCAGTACTTC